A single sample is the source of the 27 T cell receptor beta chains below, sequenced in a study of T cell changes during pregnancy in multiple sclerosis. Data came from immunoSEQ multiplex PCR; TCRdb stores just in-frame clones and leaves some out. This table holds around 60,000 clones, around 97% found once. This material consisted of CD8+ T cells from peripheral blood mononuclear cells, taken after pregnancy. These TCRs come from a female donor with multiple sclerosis, enrolled in a pregnancy study.

The rearrangement links TRBV7-9 to TRBJ2-5, with 9 bases fitting TRBD1. The CDR3 runs 17 residues. From germline, CDR1 is SEHNR and CDR2 FQNEAQ (reference sequence). Losses at the gene ends were 5 bases for V and 2 bases for J; bases not matched to a gene: 12. CDR3 protein: CASSAPTGGAFQETQYF. DNA of the CDR3: TGTGCCAGCAGCGCCCCGACAGGGGGAGCCTTTCAAGAGACCCAGTACTTC.

V is TRBV25-1 and J is TRBJ1-4; the D gene is possibly TRBD1 (6 bases). The CDR3 is 15 amino acids. Germline V gene sequence: CDR1 MGHDK, CDR2 SYGVNS. V was trimmed by 1 base and J by 3 bases, leaving 9 bases between them. The CDR3, as DNA: TGTGCCAGCAGTGAATGGGGGGGGCCTAATGAAAAACTGTTTTTT. Translating gives CASSEWGGPNEKLFF.

V and J are TRBV11-2 and TRBJ2-7; TRBD2 matches 11 bases. The CDR3 is made up of 15 amino acids. Trimming removed 8 bases from V and 5 bases from J; junction bases left unmatched: 11. The germline gives CDR1 SGHAT, CDR2 FQNNGV. The chain's CDR3 is CASRRLAGPYDEQYF. The CDR3 DNA is TGTGCCAGCCGCCGACTAGCGGGACCCTATGACGAGCAGTACTTC. The full variable domain, in which reference TRBV11-2 and TRBJ2-7 provide the parts outside the CDR3, is EAGVAQSPRYKIIEKRQSVAFWCNPISGHATLYWYQQILGQGPKLLIQFQNNGVVDDSQLPKDRFSAERLKGVDSTLKIQPAKLEDSAVYLCASRRLAGPYDEQYFGPGTRLTVT.

This sequence joins TRBV2 and TRBJ2-7; possibly TRBD1 for D (6 bases). V gave up 8 bases and J gave up 6 bases, with 11 bases separating them. The germline CDR1 and CDR2 sequences are SNHLY and FYNNEI. This CDR3 contains 11 residues. CDR3 coding DNA: TGTGCCAGCTCGGACAGTGGCGAGCAGTACTTC. It translates to CASSDSGEQYF.

This clone came up once. CDR3 bases: TGTGCCAGCTGGAATTCCGGGAGCTCCTACGAGCAGTACTTC. Translated: CASWNSGSSYEQYF. The chain couples TRBV6-5 to TRBJ2-7, with a weak D call TRBD2 (6 bases). Germline V CDR1 and CDR2: MNHEY, SVGAGI. The CDR3 totals 14 residues. V was cut by 8 bases and J by 0 bases, with 14 bases left in between.

CDR3 DNA sequence: TGTGCCAGCAGTTACGATTCGGGGGAGACCCAGTACTTC. Its translation is CASSYDSGETQYF. V gene TRBV6-6 combines with J gene TRBJ2-5, with D possibly TRBD2 on 5 matching bases. CDR3 length: 13 amino acids. Trimming cost V 2 bases and J 5 bases, with 9 bases left between them. CDR1 is MNHNY, CDR2 SVGAGI, per germline (reference sequence).

This clone was seen only once. V gene TRBV4-1 combines with J gene TRBJ2-7, with 9 bases lining up with TRBD2. The CDR3 has 15 residues. The trim removed 2 bases at V and 2 bases at J, leaving 4 bases unmatched. Per germline, CDR1 MGHRA and CDR2 YSYEKL. As DNA, the CDR3 is TGCGCCAGCAGCCAAATAGCGGGAGCGGCCTACGAGCAGTACTTC. Translation gives CASSQIAGAAYEQYF.

This clone was recorded only once. V and J are TRBV6-5 and TRBJ1-4; 7 nucleotides agree with TRBD1. Germline CDR1 MNHEY, CDR2 SVGAGI. This CDR3 is built from 11 residues. V gave up 10 bases and J gave up 9 bases; unmatched junction bases: 5. The chain's CDR3 is CATGTEQKLFF. CDR3 in DNA: TGTGCCACCGGGACAGAGCAAAAACTGTTTTTT.

This chain links TRBV6-1 with TRBJ2-2; 10 bases are a match to TRBD2. The CDR3 sequence is 14 residues long. V dropped 8 bases and J dropped 7; count of bases not matched to a gene: 7. Germline CDR1 reads MNHNS; CDR2 reads SASEGT. The CDR3 protein is CASELAGDIGELFF. The CDR3 DNA sequence: TGTGCCAGCGAGCTAGCGGGAGATATCGGGGAGCTGTTTTTT.

The chain combines TRBV4-2 with TRBJ2-7; 11 bases line up with TRBD1. Germline V lookup: CDR1 LGHNA, CDR2 YNFKEQ. V was pared by 4 bases and J by 2 bases, with 1 base of the junction left unmatched. The CDR3 spans 14 residues. CDR3: CASSLGQGAYEQYF. CDR3 in DNA: TGTGCCAGCAGCCTGGGACAGGGGGCCTACGAGCAGTACTTC.

The rearrangement uses TRBV4-1 and TRBJ2-7; TRBD2 is a possible D gene (7 bases). The CDR3 covers 18 residues. The germline V gene has CDR1 MGHRA and CDR2 YSYEKL. Between the trimmed V and J ends, which lost 0 bases and 2 bases, there was a span of 20 bases. CDR3 amino acids: CASSQDKGGGHVTYEQYF. CDR3 sequence (DNA): TGCGCCAGCAGCCAAGATAAGGGGGGGGGACACGTAACCTACGAGCAGTACTTC.

The V and J genes are TRBV6-5 and TRBJ1-4, with D perhaps matching TRBD1 (6 bases). CDR1 MNHEY and CDR2 SVGAGI come from the germline V gene. This CDR3 contains 15 residues. Trimming took off 5 bases at V and 8 bases at J, with 18 bases between the two ends. The CDR3 nucleotides are TGTGCCAGCAGTGCCTCACAGGGCCGTCAGGAAAAACTGTTTTTT. Translating gives CASSASQGRQEKLFF.

In its sample, this clone was seen once. V and J are TRBV7-3 and TRBJ2-7, with a possible D match to TRBD2 (6 bases). The CDR3 is 13 amino acids. Germline lookup yields CDR1 SGHTA and CDR2 FQGTGA. The V gene lost 5 bases and the J gene lost 5 bases, with 13 bases spanning the gap. As DNA, the CDR3 is TGTGCCAGCAGCCCCGGAGGGGCCCACGAGCAGTACTTC. Translating it yields CASSPGGAHEQYF.

This chain links TRBV6-5 with TRBJ2-1, with 13 bases fitting TRBD2. The germline V gene encodes CDR1 MNHEY and CDR2 SVGAGI. V shed 6 bases, J shed 8 bases, and the junction held 7 bases outside the gene matches. The CDR3 is 15 amino acids. The CDR3 DNA is TGTGCCAGCAGCCCTGGACTAGCGGGGGCATATGAGCAGTTCTTC. Its translation: CASSPGLAGAYEQFF.

The rearrangement joins TRBV30 to TRBJ2-1; 8 bases fit TRBD2. V was pared by 2 bases and J by 10 bases, with 4 bases of the junction left unmatched. The CDR3 is made up of 12 amino acids. Germline assignment: CDR1 GTSNPN and CDR2 SVGIG (reference sequence). CDR3 sequence reads: CAWSSGGWEQFF. CDR3 bases: TGTGCCTGGAGTAGCGGGGGTTGGGAGCAGTTCTTC.

A single count supports this clone. This chain links TRBV6-6 with TRBJ1-1, with unresolved D. The CDR3 is 15 amino acids. Trimming cost V 0 bases and J 1 base, with 9 bases left between them. CDR1 and CDR2 (germline): MNHNY, SVGAGI (reference sequence). The CDR3 DNA reads as TGTGCCAGCAGTTACTCGAGCGGTTCGAACACTGAAGCTTTCTTT. Its protein is CASSYSSGSNTEAFF.

The rearrangement uses TRBV27 and TRBJ1-5; maybe TRBD1 (5 bases). V dropped 4 bases and J dropped 4 bases, with 14 bases sitting between them. Germline CDR1 reads MNHEY; CDR2 reads SMNVEV (reference sequence). The CDR3 contains 15 residues. The CDR3 loop reads CASSYAQGPNQPQHF. The CDR3 DNA sequence: TGTGCCAGCAGTTACGCCCAGGGTCCGAATCAGCCCCAGCATTTT.

This clone was observed once. The CDR3 sequence is CASSLGDSDYGYTF. DNA for the CDR3: TGTGCCAGCAGCTTGGGAGACAGCGATTATGGCTACACCTTC. J is TRBJ1-2 and V is TRBV5-6, with a tentative D call TRBD1 (5 bases). The V gene's germline CDR1 is SGHDT and CDR2 YYEEEE. The length of the CDR3 is 14 residues. Deletions cut 0 bases from V and 5 bases from J, with 11 bases between. Full variable domain (missing parts from reference TRBV5-6 and TRBJ1-2): DAGVTQSPTHLIKTRGQQVTLRCSPKSGHDTVSWYQQALGQGPQFIFQYYEEEERQRGNFPDRFSGHQFPNYSSELNVNALLLGDSALYLCASSLGDSDYGYTFGSGTRLTVV.

The chain recombines TRBV27 with TRBJ2-7; D unclear. CDR3 length: 15 amino acids. Germline V CDR1 and CDR2: MNHEY, SMNVEV (reference sequence). The V and J ends lost 4 bases and 4 bases respectively, with 17 bases between them. The CDR3 is CASSSPQATVYEQYF. CDR3 in DNA: TGTGCCAGCAGTTCCCCCCAGGCCACCGTTTACGAGCAGTACTTC.

The chain employs TRBV27 and TRBJ1-5, with D perhaps matching TRBD1 (5 bases). This CDR3 spans 14 amino acids. Between the trimmed V and J ends, which lost 3 bases and 7 bases, there was a span of 13 bases. CDR1 MNHEY and CDR2 SMNVEV come from the germline V gene (reference sequence). The CDR3 nucleotides read TGTGCCAGCAGTTTGGCGGGGACGGGACAGCCCCAGCATTTT. Its translation: CASSLAGTGQPQHF.

This clone has more than one count but fewer than ten. The J gene is TRBJ1-1, the V gene TRBV5-8, with a possible D match to TRBD1 (6 bases). CDR3 size: 12 residues. Germline loops: CDR1 SGHTS, CDR2 YDEGEE. V was pared by 4 bases and J by 7 bases, with 11 bases between. CDR3 in DNA: TGTGCCAGCAGCGAGGACAGATTTGAAGCTTTCTTT. This encodes CASSEDRFEAFF.

The V call is TRBV27, the J call TRBJ1-1; D is undetermined. Per germline, CDR1 MNHEY and CDR2 SMNVEV (reference sequence). This CDR3 comprises 11 residues. V lost 8 bases and J 6 bases, leaving 10 bases between the germline ends. CDR3 nucleotides: TGTGCCAGCGGGAGGTTCTCTGAAGCTTTCTTT. Translation: CASGRFSEAFF.

V and J are TRBV10-1 and TRBJ2-1; maybe TRBD2 (6 bases). The V end lost 1 base, the J end lost 8 bases, and 12 bases lay between the germline ends. This CDR3 has 14 residues. Germline values: CDR1 WNHNN, CDR2 SYGVQD (reference sequence). In nucleotides, the CDR3 is TGCGCCAGCAGTGAGTGCCCCTGGGGGGATGAGCAGTTCTTC. Translation: CASSECPWGDEQFF.

This rearrangement joins TRBV21-1 to TRBJ2-7; the table's D call, TRBD1, has no DNA check behind it. TRBV21-1 is classified as a pseudogene. This CDR3 region has 15 residues. CDR3: CASSCRTGVSYEQYF. The CDR3 DNA reads as TGTGCCAGCAGCTGCCGGACAGGGGTCTCCTACGAGCAGTACTTC.

V gene TRBV9 combines with J gene TRBJ2-4; D unresolved. Trimming shortened V by 0 bases and J by 0 bases, and 7 bases separated the two germline ends. This CDR3 spans 15 amino acids. Germline CDR1 and CDR2: SGDLS and YYNGEE. The CDR3 DNA follows: TGTGCCAGCAGCGTAGGATGGCTAGCCAAAAACATTCAGTACTTC. Its translation: CASSVGWLAKNIQYF. The whole variable domain, filled in from reference TRBV9 and TRBJ2-4, reads DSGVTQTPKHLITATGQRVTLRCSPRSGDLSVYWYQQSLDQGLQFLIQYYNGEERAKGNILERFSAQQFPDLHSELNLSSLELGDSALYFCASSVGWLAKNIQYFGAGTRLSVL.

The V and J genes are TRBV4-3 and TRBJ2-7; possible D gene TRBD2, 5 bases. Looked up from germline, CDR1 is LGHNA and CDR2 is YSLEER. V gave up 4 bases and J gave up 3 bases, with 16 bases separating them. This CDR3 region has 15 residues. Here the CDR3 reads CASSPGLGSLYEQYF. The CDR3 DNA sequence: TGCGCCAGCAGCCCGGGATTAGGGTCACTCTACGAGCAGTACTTC.

The CDR3 DNA sequence: TGTGCCAGCAGCTGGTCTCCGGGACCTGACAGGGAGCAGTTCTTC. Translation: CASSWSPGPDREQFF. V is TRBV7-2 and J is TRBJ2-1; D perhaps matches TRBD1 (6 bases). V lost 4 bases and J lost 10, with 20 bases in between. The CDR3 totals 15 residues. The germline V gene encodes CDR1 SGHTA and CDR2 FQGNSA.